This TCR beta chain was captured in a study of blood T cell repertoires in COVID-19. Study context: Sample material is recorded as cDNA or gDNA derived from T cells, B-cell-depleted T cells, or PBMCs.

Original analysis: Nucleated cell counts were estimated from reference gene primer amplification. Repertoires were generated with immunoSEQ multiplex PCR, while TCRdb's copy carries only in-frame clones and drops some. That table gives V, J and clone size, and the DNA gave D and trimming. The data contain 100,000 or so clones, roughly 90% of them singletons. Germline V gives CDR1 MNHEY, CDR2 SVGAGI. CDR3 size: 14 residues. Trimming removed 5 bases from V and 7 bases from J; junction bases left unmatched: 11. The chain recombines TRBV6-5 with TRBJ2-7; 7 bases fit TRBD2. Material: peripheral blood. This clonotype was sampled from a man in his sixties with acute or convalescent COVID-19. The CDR3 DNA reads TGTGCCAGCAGTCGCGGGAGAGGGTCGGGAGAGCAGTACTTC. It is translated as CASSRGRGSGEQYF.